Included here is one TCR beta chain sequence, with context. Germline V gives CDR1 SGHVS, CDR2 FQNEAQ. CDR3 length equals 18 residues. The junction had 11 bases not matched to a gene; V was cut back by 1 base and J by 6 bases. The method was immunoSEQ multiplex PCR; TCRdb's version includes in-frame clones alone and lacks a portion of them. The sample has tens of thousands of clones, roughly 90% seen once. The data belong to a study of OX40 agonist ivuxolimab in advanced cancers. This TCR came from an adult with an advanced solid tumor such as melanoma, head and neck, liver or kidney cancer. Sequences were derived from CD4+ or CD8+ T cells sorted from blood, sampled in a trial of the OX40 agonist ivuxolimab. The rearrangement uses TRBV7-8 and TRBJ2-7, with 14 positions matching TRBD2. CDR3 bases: TGTGCCAGCAGCTTAGGCACCGGGACTAGCGGGAGAGGACGCGAGCAGTACTTC. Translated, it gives CASSLGTGTSGRGREQYF.